Sequencing of this T cell receptor (beta chain) was carried out in a study of T cell clonality in common variable immunodeficiency. Study outcomes and limitations: CVID subjects showed higher TCRbeta clonality than healthy controls.

Profiled with immunoSEQ multiplex PCR; TCRdb holds only in-frame clones, not every one. Sampling found around 45,000 clones, none seen once. Most patients and controls had Caucasian heritage. The CDR3 loop spans 12 amino acids. Per germline, CDR1 SGHVS and CDR2 FQNEAQ. This clone was counted at least ten times. Its antigen is still unknown. The sequence runs out 3 residues before the end of the CDR3; the remainder is reconstructed from the germline J gene. This clonotype was sampled from a person aged 18 to 70 in good health. The sequenced sample consisted of peripheral blood mononuclear cells. The V gene is TRBV7-8, the J gene TRBJ1-5; D ambiguous. CDR3 protein: CASSLEGSPQHF. CDR3 DNA (partial): TGTGCCAGCAGCTTAGAGGGCTCACCC. Based on the CDR3 plus reference TRBV7-8 and TRBJ1-5, the full variable domain is GAGVSQSPRYKVAKRGQDVALRCDPISGHVSLFWYQQALGQGPEFLTYFQNEAQLDKSGLPSDRFFAERPEGSVSTLKIQRTQQEDSAVYLCASSLEGSPQHFGDGTRLSIL.